What follows are 14 T cell receptor beta chains derived from one specimen sequenced in a study of regulatory T cells in long-lasting Graves disease. Time point specified: persistent/refractory GD, antithyroid drugs over 5 years with positive TRAb. RNA from PBMCs was the source of the TCR library. The TCR beta library used iRepertoire HTBI primers with Arm-PCR amplification of CDR3. One entry per CDR3 protein, called by TCRdb with MiXCR from the multiplex PCR reads. The sample shows more than 300,000 distinct CDR3 sequences, 15% to 20% of them seen only once. The sequences come from peripheral blood mononuclear cells (PBMCs), collected when the disease was refractory, from a patient treated with antithyroid drugs. These receptors came from a female donor with Graves disease.

The V gene is TRBV2, the J gene TRBJ2-1; TRBD1 matches at 8 bases. V shed 10 bases, J shed 4 bases, and the junction held 3 bases outside the gene matches. The CDR3 extends over 12 amino acids. Germline V gives CDR1 SNHLY, CDR2 FYNNEI. The CDR3 is CANRDRYNEQFF. The CDR3 bases are TGTGCCAATAGGGACAGGTACAATGAGCAGTTCTTC.

This clonotype has a count of ten or more. This rearrangement joins TRBV28 to TRBJ2-7, with a possible D match to TRBD2 (6 bases). CDR3 length: 16 residues. Germline lookup yields CDR1 MDHEN and CDR2 SYDVKM. V was trimmed by 3 bases and J by 1 base, leaving 16 bases between them. In DNA, the CDR3 is TGTGCCAGCAGTTTCTCCCGGGACTCAAATTCCTACGAGCAGTACTTC. Translating gives CASSFSRDSNSYEQYF.

This clonotype has just a few counts. J is TRBJ1-2 and V is TRBV7-9; no reliable D call. Germline-derived CDR1 and CDR2 are SEHNR and FQNEAQ (reference sequence). V shed 5 bases and J shed 8 bases, with 6 bases lying between them. This CDR3 is 10 amino acids long. In DNA form, the CDR3 reads TGTGCCAGCAGCCCGAGGGGCTACACCTTC. Amino acid sequence: CASSPRGYTF.

This clonotype was seen at least ten times. The chain employs TRBV5-1 and TRBJ1-1; no definite D call. The V gene lost 0 bases and the J gene lost 6 bases, with 12 bases spanning the gap. This CDR3 is 14 amino acids long. Germline V lookup: CDR1 SGHRS, CDR2 YFSETQ. The CDR3 nucleotides are TGCGCCAGCAGCTTGGATCCAAGGGTTGCTGAAGCTTTCTTT. Encoded protein: CASSLDPRVAEAFF.

This clonotype has ten or more counts. The V call is TRBV29-1, the J call TRBJ1-2, with D unresolved. Deletions cut 4 bases from V and 1 base from J, with 7 bases between. This CDR3 is 12 amino acids long. Germline CDR1 is SQVTM and CDR2 is ANQGSEA. CDR3 in DNA: TGCAGCGTTGGAACATTTAACTATGGCTACACCTTC. Its translation: CSVGTFNYGYTF.

This clonotype was observed at least ten times. This rearrangement joins TRBV11-2 to TRBJ2-7; weak D call: TRBD1 (5 bases). Germline V CDR1 and CDR2: SGHAT, FQNNGV. CDR3 length: 13 amino acids. V lost 6 bases and J 5 bases, leaving 14 bases between the germline ends. CDR3: CASRDSLRDEQYF. Written as DNA, the CDR3 is TGTGCCAGCAGAGACAGCCTACGCGACGAGCAGTACTTC.

In this sample, this clonotype turned up a few times. The chain combines TRBV7-8 with TRBJ2-7, with 8 positions matching TRBD2. The V gene's germline CDR1 is SGHVS and CDR2 FQNEAQ. The V and J ends lost 3 bases and 0 bases, in that order; junction bases with no gene match: 10. The CDR3 totals 17 residues. The CDR3 DNA reads as TGTGCCAGCAGCTTCCCAGGGACTAGTTCCTCCTCCTACGAGCAGTACTTC. Its protein is CASSFPGTSSSSYEQYF.

This chain links TRBV20-1 with TRBJ1-6; D remains ambiguous. The germline V and J ends were trimmed by 6 bases and 5 bases, with 17 bases remaining between them. The CDR3 is 15 amino acids. Germline V lookup: CDR1 DFQATT, CDR2 SNEGSKA (reference sequence). The DNA for the CDR3 is TGCAGTGCCTCAGGAATTGAGAGGGATAATTCACCCCTCCACTTT. As protein: CSASGIERDNSPLHF.

This clonotype has at least ten counts. V is TRBV18 and J is TRBJ2-5; 8 bases fit TRBD1. V dropped 3 bases and J dropped 4; count of bases not matched to a gene: 16. Germline V lookup: CDR1 KGHSH, CDR2 LQKENI. This CDR3 is 18 amino acids long. The CDR3 coding sequence is TGTGCCAGCTCACCTTGGCCGGGCCTGACAGGGGACGGAGAGACCCAGTACTTC. Protein: CASSPWPGLTGDGETQYF.

This clonotype was detected many times. This chain connects TRBV29-1 to TRBJ1-5, with TRBD1 identical over 7 bases. This CDR3 has 15 residues. The germline V gene encodes CDR1 SQVTM and CDR2 ANQGSEA. J lost 6 bases, V lost 5 bases, and 13 bases had no gene match. CDR3 nucleotide sequence: TGCAGCGTTCGTGAGACAGGGAATCCAATTCAGCCCCAGCATTTT. It translates to CSVRETGNPIQPQHF.

In its sample, this clonotype was seen many times. This chain joins TRBV6-1 and TRBJ1-5; no clear D. V dropped 0 bases and J dropped 0 bases, with 18 bases sitting between them. In germline, CDR1 is MNHNS, CDR2 SASEGT. The CDR3 length is 19 residues. CDR3 amino acids: CASSEAMWVGGYSNQPQHF. CDR3 coding DNA: TGTGCCAGCAGTGAAGCAATGTGGGTGGGAGGATATAGCAATCAGCCCCAGCATTTT.

The chain carries TRBV4-3 and TRBJ1-2, with D uncertain. V lost 4 bases, J lost 4 bases, and 13 bases lay in between. This CDR3 region has 14 residues. Germline V lookup: CDR1 LGHNA, CDR2 YSLEER. CDR3 in amino acids: CASSPLPGSYGYTF. CDR3 sequence (DNA): TGCGCCAGCAGCCCCCTTCCCGGAAGCTATGGCTACACCTTC.

Many counts were recorded for this clonotype. The chain has TRBV6-2 or TRBV6-3 and TRBJ1-1; 9 nucleotides agree with TRBD1. Germline assignment: CDR1 MNHEY and CDR2 SVGEGT. This CDR3 spans 13 amino acids. With 7 bases clipped from V and 5 bases from J, the junction kept 5 bases outside the gene matches. CDR3 nucleotide sequence: TGTGCCAGCAAACTGACAGGGGGGACTGAAGCTTTCTTT. Translated, it gives CASKLTGGTEAFF.

This clonotype was seen ten or more times. The J gene is TRBJ1-5, the V gene TRBV28, with D possibly TRBD1 on 5 matching bases. Trimming cost V 1 base and J 1 base, with 14 bases left between them. The CDR3 length is 17 residues. CDR1 is MDHEN and CDR2 is SYDVKM in the germline V gene. The CDR3, as DNA: TGTGCCAGCAGTTTATACGGGGGGGTGAGGAGCAATCAGCCCCAGCATTTT. It encodes CASSLYGGVRSNQPQHF.